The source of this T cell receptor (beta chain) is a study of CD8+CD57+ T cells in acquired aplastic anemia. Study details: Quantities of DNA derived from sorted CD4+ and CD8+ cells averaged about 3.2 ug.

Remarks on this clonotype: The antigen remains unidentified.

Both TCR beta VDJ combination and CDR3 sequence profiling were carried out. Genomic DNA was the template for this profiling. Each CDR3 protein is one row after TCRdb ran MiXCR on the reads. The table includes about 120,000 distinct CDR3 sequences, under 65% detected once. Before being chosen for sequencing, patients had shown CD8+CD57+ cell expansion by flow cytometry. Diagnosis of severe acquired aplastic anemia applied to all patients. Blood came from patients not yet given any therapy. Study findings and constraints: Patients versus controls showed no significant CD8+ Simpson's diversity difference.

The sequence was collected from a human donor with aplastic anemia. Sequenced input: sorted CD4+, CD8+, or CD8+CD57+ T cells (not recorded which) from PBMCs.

The CDR3 region is CASRKFAGAYTF. DNA for the CDR3: TGTGCCAGTAGAAAATTCGCGGGAGCCTACACCTTC. The rearrangement links TRBV19 to TRBJ1-2; no firm D call. CDR1 and CDR2 from the germline V gene are LNHDA and SQIVND (reference sequence). V lost 6 bases, J lost 10 bases, and 15 bases lay in between. The CDR3 has 12 amino acids.